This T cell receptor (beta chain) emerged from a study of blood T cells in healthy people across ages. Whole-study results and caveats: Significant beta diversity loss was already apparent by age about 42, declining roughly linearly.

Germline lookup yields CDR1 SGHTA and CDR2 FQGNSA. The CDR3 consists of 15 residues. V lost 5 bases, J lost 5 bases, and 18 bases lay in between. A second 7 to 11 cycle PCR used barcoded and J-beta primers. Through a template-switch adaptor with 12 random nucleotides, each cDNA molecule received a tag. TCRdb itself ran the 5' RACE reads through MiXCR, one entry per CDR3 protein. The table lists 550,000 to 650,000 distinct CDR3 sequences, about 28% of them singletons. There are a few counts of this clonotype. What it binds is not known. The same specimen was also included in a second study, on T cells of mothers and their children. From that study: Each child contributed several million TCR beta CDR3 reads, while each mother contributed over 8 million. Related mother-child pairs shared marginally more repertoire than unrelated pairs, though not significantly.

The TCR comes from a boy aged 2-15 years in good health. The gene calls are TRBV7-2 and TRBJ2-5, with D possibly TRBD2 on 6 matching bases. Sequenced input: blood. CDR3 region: CASSSSGLDGETQYF. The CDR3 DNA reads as TGTGCCAGCAGCAGTAGCGGTCTGGACGGGGAGACCCAGTACTTC.